This TCR beta chain is drawn from a study of response to subunit inactivated influenza vaccine. V lost 3 bases, J lost 2 bases, and 22 bases lay in between. The length of the CDR3 is 18 residues. Germline CDR1 reads SGHAT; CDR2 reads FQDESV (reference sequence). This clonotype was seen more than once but under ten times. Via MiXCR, TCRdb re-called the RT-PCR reads, giving one row per CDR3 protein. Of about 610,000 distinct CDR3 sequences listed, 14% were seen once; the top ten hold more than 9.5%. This TCR was recovered from a man in his fifties or sixties who received an inactivated influenza vaccine. The rearrangement links TRBV11-1 to TRBJ2-5; TRBD2 might be the D (5 bases). This specimen was PBMCs from blood, taken less than 13 days after vaccination. The CDR3 loop reads CASSFKPIRGSRQETQYF. In DNA, the CDR3 is TGTGCCAGCAGCTTCAAGCCCATAAGAGGGTCTCGACAAGAGACCCAGTACTTC.